This TCR beta chain was identified in a study of T cells in Graves' hyperthyroidism and ophthalmopathy. The length of the CDR3 is 18 residues. J was trimmed by 4 bases and V by 0 bases; bases with no gene match: 12. Germline V CDR1 and CDR2: SGHAT, FQNNGV. Hyperthyroidism was newly diagnosed in patients aged 18 to 65 (duration under 2 months). Any patient presenting with uncontrolled infection, other autoimmune disease, pregnancy or lactation was left out. RNA transcripts were the template for amplifying TCR beta CDR3 regions. An initial round of RT-PCR targeting the TCR CDR3 relied on the HTBI primer set. Via MiXCR, TCRdb re-called the multiplex PCR reads, giving one row per CDR3 protein. This table holds around 420,000 distinct CDR3 sequences, around 14% found once.

This chain joins TRBV11-2 and TRBJ1-3, with TRBD1 matching over 7 bases. The sequence derives from a woman under 30 with Graves' hyperthyroidism. The material sequenced was blood. CDR3 sequence: CASSLDRSDRSSGNTIYF. Written as DNA, the CDR3 is TGTGCCAGCAGCTTAGATCGATCGGACAGGTCTTCCGGAAACACCATATATTTT.